This TCR beta chain is from a study of T cells in localized non-small cell lung cancer. To note about this clone: No antigen is known for it.

Germline CDR1 reads MDHEN; CDR2 reads SYDVKM. The CDR3 totals 14 residues. V was shortened by 7 bases and J by 0 bases, with 13 bases between the two germline ends. Points from the study as a whole: A median of roughly 55 of the top 100 tumor clones appeared in adjacent lung, which was paired and uninvolved. Only one tumor region was sequenced, so heterogeneity remains possible. Uninvolved adjacent lung showed the highest T cell clonality, exceeding tumor. An association was observed between higher blood T cell density and longer overall survival.

Sequenced by immunoSEQ multiplex PCR; TCRdb stores in-frame clones only, minus some. The data hold about 28,000 clones, with around 90% observed a single time. The sequence was collected from a woman aged 18 to 55 with stage I lung adenocarcinoma. The chain employs TRBV28 and TRBJ2-7; perhaps TRBD2 as D (7 bases). The source material was peripheral blood, sampled before any cancer treatment. DNA for the CDR3: TGTGCCAGCACGGGGGCGGGAGTCTCCTACGAGCAGTACTTC. Translating it yields CASTGAGVSYEQYF.